One and the same sample provided the 14 T cell receptor beta chains below, sequenced in a study of blood T cell repertoires in COVID-19. The repertoire was sequenced with immunoSEQ multiplex PCR; TCRdb's copy has only in-frame clones and lacks some. Here the sample spans 200,000 to 250,000 clones, about 80% being singletons. Source material: peripheral blood. All receptors come from an elderly woman with active or convalescent COVID-19.

The chain links TRBV9 to TRBJ2-1; 7 positions match TRBD1. CDR1 is SGDLS and CDR2 is YYNGEE in the germline V gene. Losses at the gene ends were 3 bases for V and 6 bases for J; bases not matched to a gene: 12. This CDR3 is 16 amino acids long. The DNA for the CDR3 is TGTGCCAGCAGCGGCGGACCTGGGGGACAGAGCAATGAGCAGTTCTTC. Translated, it gives CASSGGPGGQSNEQFF. Drawing the rest from reference TRBV9 and TRBJ2-1, the complete variable domain is DSGVTQTPKHLITATGQRVTLRCSPRSGDLSVYWYQQSLDQGLQFLIQYYNGEERAKGNILERFSAQQFPDLHSELNLSSLELGDSALYFCASSGGPGGQSNEQFFGPGTRLTVL.

The V gene is TRBV9, the J gene TRBJ1-1; D not certain. Trimming pared 3 bases from V and 4 bases from J, leaving 10 bases between. The length of the CDR3 is 13 residues. Germline CDR1 reads SGDLS; CDR2 reads YYNGEE. The chain's CDR3 is CASSEHQATEAFF. The CDR3 bases are TGTGCCAGCAGCGAACACCAGGCCACTGAAGCTTTCTTT.

This rearrangement joins TRBV3-1 (or the pseudogene TRBV3-2) to TRBJ2-5, with TRBD2 matching 11 bases. Trimming at V came to 1 base and at J to 5 bases, leaving 3 bases not matched to a gene. Germline V CDR1 and CDR2: LGHDT, YNNKEL (reference sequence). The CDR3 is made up of 15 amino acids. The CDR3 region has the DNA TGTGCCAGCAGCCAAGGACTAGCGGGGTGGGAGACCCAGTACTTC. It yields the protein CASSQGLAGWETQYF.

The V gene is TRBV11-2, the J gene TRBJ1-2; D remains unclear. CDR1 and CDR2 from the germline V gene are SGHAT and FQNNGV. Trimming stripped 2 bases from V and 0 bases from J, with 13 bases between. The CDR3 is 16 amino acids. CDR3 protein: CASSLLRRGTNYGYTF. CDR3 nucleotides: TGTGCCAGCAGCTTACTCCGCCGGGGTACTAACTATGGCTACACCTTC.

J is TRBJ2-3 and V is TRBV2; weak D call: TRBD2 (6 bases). Germline loops: CDR1 SNHLY, CDR2 FYNNEI. The V gene lost 4 bases and the J gene lost 0 bases, with 11 bases spanning the gap. The CDR3 runs to 15 residues. CDR3 nucleotides: TGTGCCAGCAGTGTAAATAGCGGCAGCACAGATACGCAGTATTTT. Translated: CASSVNSGSTDTQYF.

The rearrangement links TRBV9 to TRBJ2-2, with 9 bases fitting TRBD1. The junction had 11 bases not matched to a gene; V was cut back by 3 bases and J by 5 bases. This CDR3 is 17 amino acids long. Germline CDR1 SGDLS, CDR2 YYNGEE. DNA of the CDR3: TGTGCCAGCAGCGCGACGGGACAGGGCCCGAGAACCGGGGAGCTGTTTTTT. This sequence encodes CASSATGQGPRTGELFF.

This clone is a singleton in its sample. This chain joins TRBV19 and TRBJ1-6; 9 nucleotides align to TRBD1. Looked up from germline, CDR1 is LNHDA and CDR2 is SQIVND (reference sequence). V was clipped by 3 bases and J by 10 bases; unmatched bases: 7. CDR3 length: 15 amino acids. DNA for the CDR3: TGTGCCAGTAGTATCTTCTGGACAGGGGAATCACCCCTCCACTTT. Translating gives CASSIFWTGESPLHF.

The chain recombines TRBV12-2 with TRBJ1-2. TRBV12-2 has pseudogene status. The CDR3 has 17 amino acids. The CDR3 region is CASRSSWTYSSWEGYTF. As DNA, the CDR3 is TGTGCAAGTCGCTCTTCTTGGACGTATTCCTCATGGGAGGGCTACACCTTC.

The V and J genes are TRBV7-9 and TRBJ2-2; TRBD2 matches at 8 bases. Germline CDR1 and CDR2: SEHNR and FQNEAQ (reference sequence). This CDR3 has 17 amino acids. J lost 9 bases, V lost 1 base, and 13 bases had no gene match. CDR3 DNA: TGTGCCAGCAGCTTAGAAGGTCGCCTAGCGGGCCGTCGGGAGCTGTTTTTT. It is translated as CASSLEGRLAGRRELFF.

This chain joins TRBV18 and TRBJ2-1; TRBD2 is a possible D gene (6 bases). There are 15 residues in the CDR3. Trimming shortened V by 3 bases and J by 12 bases, and 21 bases separated the two germline ends. The germline V gene encodes CDR1 KGHSH and CDR2 LQKENI. The CDR3 DNA sequence: TGTGCCAGCTCACCTAGCGGCAGCATTACAATGGTGCAGTTCTTC. It specifies CASSPSGSITMVQFF.

The J gene is TRBJ1-5, the V gene TRBV2, with D perhaps TRBD1 (5 bases). V was pared by 5 bases and J by 4 bases, with 15 bases between. This CDR3 comprises 15 residues. Germline CDR1 reads SNHLY; CDR2 reads FYNNEI. CDR3 protein: CASSKSSGENQPQHF. The CDR3 region has the DNA TGTGCCAGCAGTAAGAGCTCGGGGGAGAATCAGCCCCAGCATTTT.

The chain links TRBV7-9 to TRBJ1-2; D not resolved. The CDR3 spans 14 residues. CDR1 is SEHNR and CDR2 is FQNEAQ in the germline V gene (reference sequence). The V gene lost 1 base and the J gene lost 4 bases, with 10 bases spanning the gap. The DNA of the CDR3 is TGTGCCAGCAGCTTAGATCCCCGGGGCTATGGCTACACCTTC. Amino acids: CASSLDPRGYGYTF.

This clone was seen only once. The rearrangement joins TRBV12-2 to TRBJ2-3; the table's D call, TRBD2, has no DNA check behind it. TRBV12-2 is recorded as a pseudogene. The CDR3 extends over 16 amino acids. CDR3 amino acids: CASRLDLGVESDTQYF. CDR3 nucleotides: TGTGCAAGTCGCTTAGATCTCGGGGTGGAGTCAGATACGCAGTATTTT.

This chain links TRBV19 with TRBJ1-2; D gene ambiguous. Trimming took off 3 bases at V and 5 bases at J, with 7 bases between the two ends. The CDR3 is made up of 12 amino acids. CDR1 is LNHDA, CDR2 SQIVND, per germline (reference sequence). The CDR3 region has the DNA TGTGCCAGTAGTATCTACAGATATGGCTACACCTTC. Its protein product is CASSIYRYGYTF.